This T cell receptor beta chain appears in the sequencing data of a study of cytomegalovirus exposure and HLA in healthy donors. V lost 0 bases and J 3 bases, leaving 12 bases between the germline ends. This CDR3 contains 15 residues. CDR1 and CDR2 (germline): SGHNT, YYREEE (reference sequence). PCR primers comprised 60 Vbeta and 13 Jbeta primers. Some clones are missing from TCRdb's copy, which holds only in-frame ones; the method was immunoSEQ multiplex PCR. This sample has about 160,000 clones, with approximately 85% found just once. The TCR comes from a girl aged 2-15 years in good health and CMV-seropositive. The chain has TRBV5-4 and TRBJ2-5; D is possibly TRBD1 (5 bases). Material: PBMCs. In nucleotides, the CDR3 is TGTGCCAGCAGCTTGGTGAAGGGGCTTAAAGAGACCCAGTACTTC. Its translation: CASSLVKGLKETQYF.